This T cell receptor (beta chain) was sequenced for a study of shared clonotypes between healthy human individuals. As for this clone: Its cognate antigen is unknown.

Produced via immunoSEQ multiplex PCR; TCRdb's table is partial and in-frame only. The profile shows 2 million to 2.5 million clones, roughly 95% of them singletons. Germline V lookup: CDR1 SGHTA, CDR2 FQGNSA. V shed 2 bases and J shed 0 bases, with 8 bases lying between them. The CDR3 spans 14 residues. Findings of the study overall: Only blood was sampled, and tissue TCR repertoires likely differ from blood ones.

Recent acute infections and vaccinations were absent in the healthy HIV-negative adult donors. This receptor was identified in a man younger than 30 in good health. The sequenced sample was naive CD4+ T cells sorted from blood. Subset defined: CD45RA+ positively selected. The V call is TRBV7-2, the J call TRBJ2-7; unclear D gene. The CDR3 DNA reads TGTGCCAGCAGCTTAAGGACCCGCTCCTACGAGCAGTACTTC. Translating gives CASSLRTRSYEQYF.